Following are 28 T cell receptor beta chains from one sample sequenced in a study of CD8 T cell repertoires and HIV-1 epitope variants. This table comes from immunoSEQ multiplex PCR, and its TCRdb copy is limited to in-frame clones, with some not included. The table lists some 87,000 clones, around 67% of them singletons. What was sequenced was uncultured baseline CD8+ T cells from peripheral blood mononuclear cells (PBMCs). All receptors derive from a male donor with HIV.

V gene TRBV28 combines with J gene TRBJ2-7, with TRBD1 matching 9 bases. Germline V CDR1 and CDR2: MDHEN, SYDVKM. J gave up 3 bases and V 2 bases, and 8 bases lay outside the gene matches. There are 16 residues in the CDR3. CDR3 sequence (DNA): TGTGCCAGCAGTTTAAGGCCCCCGGGACAGGGCTACGAGCAGTACTTC. This translates into CASSLRPPGQGYEQYF.

V and J are TRBV5-3 and TRBJ2-7; a weak D match, TRBD2 (5 bases). TRBV5-3 is an open reading frame, and its role is uncertain. The CDR3 covers 13 residues. The ends were cut back, 3 bases at V and 9 bases at J, with 16 bases in the middle. CDR3 protein: CARSYLVLAPQYF. DNA of the CDR3: TGTGCCAGAAGCTACTTAGTCCTAGCTCCGCAGTACTTC.

The CDR3 nucleotides are TGTGCCAGCAGCTTCCAGGGGGCTTCGGGGAGTGAGCAGTACTTC. It yields the protein CASSFQGASGSEQYF. The chain is built from TRBV6-1 and TRBJ2-7, with 8 nucleotides matching TRBD1. V shed 6 bases, J shed 7 bases, and the junction held 14 bases outside the gene matches. CDR1 is MNHNS, CDR2 SASEGT, per germline. This CDR3 contains 15 residues.

This chain connects TRBV6-6 to TRBJ1-6; D uncertain. Trimming stripped 7 bases from V and 6 bases from J, with 7 bases between. This CDR3 is built from 12 residues. CDR1 is MNHNY and CDR2 is SVGAGI in the germline V gene (reference sequence). Written as DNA, the CDR3 is TGTGCCAGCACAACTGGTAATTCACCCCTCCACTTT. It yields the protein CASTTGNSPLHF.

The chain uses TRBV4-1 and TRBJ2-7, with D possibly being TRBD1 (5 bases). Trimming removed 0 bases from V and 6 bases from J, with 9 bases in between. CDR1 and CDR2 (germline): MGHRA, YSYEKL. The CDR3 covers 13 residues. The CDR3 DNA reads as TGCGCCAGCAGCCAAGAGGTAAGGGGCGAGCAGTACTTC. Translating it yields CASSQEVRGEQYF.

The chain carries TRBV27 and TRBJ2-7, with D perhaps TRBD1 or TRBD2 (5 bases each). The CDR3 runs 16 residues. V lost 0 bases, J lost 1 base, and 13 bases lay in between. Germline V lookup: CDR1 MNHEY, CDR2 SMNVEV (reference sequence). CDR3 region: CASSLSLGTLSYEQYF. CDR3 in DNA: TGTGCCAGCAGTTTATCGTTAGGGACGTTGTCCTACGAGCAGTACTTC.

The rearrangement links TRBV7-7 to TRBJ2-1; 12 nucleotides match TRBD2. The CDR3 is 17 amino acids. V trimming: 5 bases; J trimming: 5 bases; junction bases outside the gene matches: 10. Germline-derived CDR1 and CDR2 are SSHAT and FNYEAQ (reference sequence). The CDR3 sequence: CASSPFTRTSGNNEQFF. The CDR3 DNA is TGTGCCAGCAGCCCTTTTACTCGGACTAGCGGGAACAATGAGCAGTTCTTC.

This clone came up a few times. As DNA, the CDR3 is TGTGCCAGCGGAAAAAACAGGGGATTGGGCAATCAGCCCCAGCATTTT. Translated: CASGKNRGLGNQPQHF. J is TRBJ1-5 and V is TRBV28; 7 bases align to TRBD1. This CDR3 has 16 residues. V lost 8 bases and J lost 2; bases outside the gene matches: 12. The germline CDR1 and CDR2 sequences are MDHEN and SYDVKM. Complete variable domain (other parts from reference TRBV28 and TRBJ1-5): DVKVTQSSRYLVKRTGEKVFLECVQDMDHENMFWYRQDPGLGLRLIYFSYDVKMKEKGDIPEGYSVSREKKERFSLILESASTNQTSMYLCASGKNRGLGNQPQHFGDGTRLSIL.

V is TRBV5-1 and J is TRBJ2-7; 9 bases fit TRBD2. V shed 0 bases and J 7 bases; nucleotides not matched to a gene: 8. Germline V gene lookup returns CDR1 SGHRS and CDR2 YFSETQ. The CDR3 length is 15 residues. CDR3 in amino acids: CASSLEASGTGEQYF. The CDR3 DNA sequence: TGCGCCAGCAGCTTGGAGGCTAGCGGGACTGGGGAGCAGTACTTC.

J is TRBJ2-3 and V is TRBV30; 8 bases fit TRBD1. Germline CDR1 reads GTSNPN; CDR2 reads SVGIG (reference sequence). The length of the CDR3 is 15 residues. Trimming at V came to 3 bases and at J to 2 bases, leaving 7 bases not matched to a gene. The CDR3 sequence: CAWSKDRAFTDTQYF. As DNA, the CDR3 is TGTGCCTGGAGCAAGGACAGGGCCTTCACAGATACGCAGTATTTT.

This chain uses TRBV19 with TRBJ2-3; 12 nucleotides match TRBD2. Germline V gene lookup returns CDR1 LNHDA and CDR2 SQIVND (reference sequence). CDR3 length: 17 residues. The J segment lost 6 bases and the V segment lost 5 bases, leaving 12 bases of the junction unmatched. The CDR3 is CASSSPTSGRVLDTQYF. The CDR3 DNA is TGTGCCAGTAGTTCGCCGACTAGCGGGAGAGTATTGGATACGCAGTATTTT.

V is TRBV4-1 and J is TRBJ1-5, with D tentatively TRBD1 (5 bases). This CDR3 is 16 amino acids long. The V gene lost 1 base and the J gene lost 5 bases, with 15 bases spanning the gap. Germline V gene sequence: CDR1 MGHRA, CDR2 YSYEKL. The CDR3 DNA follows: TGCGCCAGCAGCCAAGCCGGGGGGGTGGTGGATCAGCCCCAGCATTTT. The encoded protein is CASSQAGGVVDQPQHF.

The V call is TRBV2, the J call TRBJ1-3; D ambiguous. CDR3 length equals 15 residues. The germline V and J ends were trimmed by 7 bases and 0 bases, with 13 bases remaining between them. CDR1 SNHLY and CDR2 FYNNEI come from the germline V gene. This chain's CDR3 is CASIFPYSSGNTIYF. The CDR3 nucleotides are TGTGCCAGCATATTTCCGTATTCCTCTGGAAACACCATATATTTT. Together with reference TRBV2 and TRBJ1-3, the CDR3 gives the full variable domain: EPEVTQTPSHQVTQMGQEVILRCVPISNHLYFYWYRQILGQKVEFLVSFYNNEISEKSEIFDDQFSVERPDGSNFTLKIRSTKLEDSAMYFCASIFPYSSGNTIYFGEGSWLTVV.

This clone was counted once. The rearrangement uses TRBV27 and TRBJ2-6; perhaps TRBD2 as D (5 bases). CDR3 length: 16 residues. The V end lost 8 bases, the J end lost 0 bases, and 14 bases lay between the germline ends. Germline V gene sequence: CDR1 MNHEY, CDR2 SMNVEV (reference sequence). This chain's CDR3 is CASWPGVGSGANVLTF. CDR3 nucleotides: TGTGCCAGCTGGCCCGGGGTAGGCTCTGGGGCCAACGTCCTGACTTTC.

The rearrangement joins TRBV27 to TRBJ2-7, with TRBD1 matching over 11 bases. This CDR3 region has 17 residues. In germline, CDR1 is MNHEY, CDR2 SMNVEV (reference sequence). V dropped 1 base and J dropped 2; count of bases not matched to a gene: 7. Here the CDR3 DNA reads TGTGCCAGCAGTTTATTAGGGGGACAGGGGGGAACCTACGAGCAGTACTTC. Protein product: CASSLLGGQGGTYEQYF.

The chain recombines TRBV11-2 with TRBJ2-5; D remains ambiguous. The V end was cut by 2 bases, the J end by 2 bases, with 6 bases between. This CDR3 is built from 13 residues. Germline V gives CDR1 SGHAT, CDR2 FQNNGV. This CDR3 reads CASSLRVQETQYF. For the CDR3, the DNA is TGTGCCAGCAGCTTAAGAGTACAAGAGACCCAGTACTTC.

The rearrangement joins TRBV19 to TRBJ2-7; D might be TRBD2 (5 bases). Germline V gene sequence: CDR1 LNHDA, CDR2 SQIVND (reference sequence). V lost 3 bases, J lost 0 bases, and 9 bases lay in between. This CDR3 is 14 amino acids long. This CDR3 reads CASSIRGSSYEQYF. CDR3 in DNA: TGTGCCAGTAGTATCCGGGGAAGCTCCTACGAGCAGTACTTC.

This clone was detected only a few times. The chain has TRBV4-1 and TRBJ1-4; 9 bases agree with TRBD1. The germline CDR1 and CDR2 sequences are MGHRA and YSYEKL. The CDR3 spans 15 residues. J lost 11 bases, V lost 0 bases, and 7 bases had no gene match. The CDR3 DNA is TGCGCCAGCAGCCAAGAGGGACAGGGACCACGGAAACTGTTTTTT. Its protein product is CASSQEGQGPRKLFF.

This sequence joins TRBV7-2 and TRBJ2-5; D unclear. The assigned J gene may be wrong: the sequence end matches TRBJ2-7 better. The CDR3 length is 13 residues. Germline-derived CDR1 and CDR2 are SGHTA and FQGNSA. CDR3 sequence reads: CASSLAGTYEQYF. In DNA form, the CDR3 reads TGTGCCAGCAGCTTAGCGGGGACCTACGAGCAGTACTTC.

The gene calls are TRBV27 and TRBJ2-1; 13 bases agree with TRBD2. Unmatched junction bases numbered 2, after V lost 5 bases and J lost 4 bases. The length of the CDR3 is 15 residues. The V gene's germline CDR1 is MNHEY and CDR2 SMNVEV (reference sequence). Written as DNA, the CDR3 is TGTGCCAGCAGTACTAGCGGGGGGGCGTACAATGAGCAGTTCTTC. Translated: CASSTSGGAYNEQFF.

The V and J genes are TRBV6-1 and TRBJ1-4; no clear D gene. V was pared by 10 bases and J by 3 bases, with 12 bases between. CDR1 is MNHNS and CDR2 is SASEGT in the germline V gene. This CDR3 has 13 residues. The CDR3 loop is CATSYEANEKLFF. The CDR3 DNA sequence: TGTGCCACCTCGTACGAGGCTAATGAAAAACTGTTTTTT.

The chain links TRBV30 to TRBJ1-3; D is ambiguous. The CDR3 extends over 12 amino acids. Between the trimmed V and J ends, which lost 4 bases and 8 bases, there was a span of 12 bases. The V gene's germline CDR1 is GTSNPN and CDR2 SVGIG (reference sequence). The CDR3 reads CAWTLVKDTIYF. As DNA, the CDR3 is TGTGCCTGGACCCTCGTGAAGGACACCATATATTTT.

The rearrangement links TRBV18 to TRBJ2-5; TRBD2 aligns across 15 bases. Germline V lookup: CDR1 KGHSH, CDR2 LQKENI. Losses at the gene ends were 1 base for V and 6 bases for J; bases not matched to a gene: 12. The CDR3 contains 19 residues. The CDR3: CASSPLPRSGTSGRQTQYF. The CDR3 nucleotides read TGTGCCAGCTCACCACTTCCCCGTTCCGGGACTAGCGGGAGGCAGACCCAGTACTTC.

This chain connects TRBV5-1 to TRBJ1-1; TRBD1 agrees at 9 bases. CDR3 length: 15 amino acids. Germline V CDR1 and CDR2: SGHRS, YFSETQ. J was trimmed by 3 bases and V by 4 bases; bases with no gene match: 7. CDR3: CASSSYRGRDTEAFF. CDR3 DNA sequence: TGCGCCAGCAGCAGTTACAGGGGGCGGGACACTGAAGCTTTCTTT.

J is TRBJ2-6 and V is TRBV5-4; D not certain. Germline loops: CDR1 SGHNT, CDR2 YYREEE (reference sequence). The length of the CDR3 is 15 residues. The V end was cut by 2 bases, the J end by 1 base, with 7 bases between. CDR3 coding DNA: TGTGCCAGCAGCTTAATAAATTCTGGGGCCAACGTCCTGACTTTC. It yields the protein CASSLINSGANVLTF.

This chain links TRBV6-5 with TRBJ1-2; no clear D gene. Trimming pared 4 bases from V and 6 bases from J, leaving 18 bases between. The V gene's germline CDR1 is MNHEY and CDR2 SVGAGI. The CDR3 sequence is 15 residues long. The CDR3, as DNA: TGTGCCAGCAGTTCACCGATAACATACAGCCATGGCTACACCTTC. Encoded protein: CASSSPITYSHGYTF.

The V and J genes are TRBV6-5 and TRBJ1-2; D remains unclear. V lost 6 bases to trimming and J lost 0 bases, with 14 bases between them. This CDR3 region has 15 residues. Germline V gene lookup returns CDR1 MNHEY and CDR2 SVGAGI. The CDR3 region has the DNA TGTGCCAGCAGCCTCGACGGAAACTCTAACTATGGCTACACCTTC. Translating gives CASSLDGNSNYGYTF.

The chain links TRBV19 to TRBJ2-1, with 8 bases that match TRBD2. V lost 5 bases, J lost 3 bases, and 6 bases stayed unmatched. Looked up from germline, CDR1 is LNHDA and CDR2 is SQIVND (reference sequence). The CDR3 has 15 residues. The CDR3 DNA follows: TGTGCCAGTAGTCCTAGCGGGCCGCACTACAATGAGCAGTTCTTC. Protein: CASSPSGPHYNEQFF. The variable domain in full, completed from reference TRBV19 and TRBJ2-1, reads DGGITQSPKYLFRKEGQNVTLSCEQNLNHDAMYWYRQDPGQGLRLIYYSQIVNDFQKGDIAEGYSVSREKKESFPLTVTSAQKNPTAFYLCASSPSGPHYNEQFFGPGTRLTVL.